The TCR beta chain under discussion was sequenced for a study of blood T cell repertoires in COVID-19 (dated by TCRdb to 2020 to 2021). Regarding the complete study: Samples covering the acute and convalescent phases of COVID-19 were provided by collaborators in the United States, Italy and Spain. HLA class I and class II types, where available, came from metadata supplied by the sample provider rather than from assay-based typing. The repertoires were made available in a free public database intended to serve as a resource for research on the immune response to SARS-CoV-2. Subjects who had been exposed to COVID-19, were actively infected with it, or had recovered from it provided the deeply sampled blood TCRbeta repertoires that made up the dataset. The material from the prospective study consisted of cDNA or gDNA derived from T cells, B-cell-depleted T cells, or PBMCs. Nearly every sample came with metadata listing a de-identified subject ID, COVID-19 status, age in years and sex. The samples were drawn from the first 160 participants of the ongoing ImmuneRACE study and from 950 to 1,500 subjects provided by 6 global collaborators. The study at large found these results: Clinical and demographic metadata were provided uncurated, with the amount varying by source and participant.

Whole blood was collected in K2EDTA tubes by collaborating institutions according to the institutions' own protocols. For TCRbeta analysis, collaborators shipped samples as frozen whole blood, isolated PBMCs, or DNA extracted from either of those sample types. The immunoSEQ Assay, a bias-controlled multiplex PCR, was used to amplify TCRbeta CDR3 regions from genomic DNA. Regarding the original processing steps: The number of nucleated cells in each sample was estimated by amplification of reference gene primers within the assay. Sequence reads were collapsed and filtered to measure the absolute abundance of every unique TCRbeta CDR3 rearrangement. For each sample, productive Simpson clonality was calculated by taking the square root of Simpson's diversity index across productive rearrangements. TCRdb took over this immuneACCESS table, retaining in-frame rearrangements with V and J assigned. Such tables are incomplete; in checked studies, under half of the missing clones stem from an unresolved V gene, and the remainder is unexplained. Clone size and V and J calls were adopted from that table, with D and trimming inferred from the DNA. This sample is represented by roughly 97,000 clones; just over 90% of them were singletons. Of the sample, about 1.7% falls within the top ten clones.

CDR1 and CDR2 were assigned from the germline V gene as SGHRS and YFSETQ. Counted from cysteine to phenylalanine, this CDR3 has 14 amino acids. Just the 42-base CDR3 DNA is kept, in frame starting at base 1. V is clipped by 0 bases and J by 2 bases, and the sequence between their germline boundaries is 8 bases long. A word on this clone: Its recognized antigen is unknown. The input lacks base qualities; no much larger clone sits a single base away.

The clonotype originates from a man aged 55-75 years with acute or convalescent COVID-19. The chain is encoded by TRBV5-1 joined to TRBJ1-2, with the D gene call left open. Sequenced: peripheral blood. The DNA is TGCGCCAGCAGCTTGGATGGCAGAAACTATGGCTACACCTTC. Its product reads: CASSLDGRNYGYTF. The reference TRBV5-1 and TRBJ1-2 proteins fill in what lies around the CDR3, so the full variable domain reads KAGVTQTPRYLIKTRGQQVTLSCSPISGHRSVSWYQQTPGQGLQFLFEYFSETQRNKGNFPGRFSGRQFSNSRSEMNVSTLELGDSALYLCASSLDGRNYGYTFGSGTRLTVV.